This TCR beta chain is from a study of blood T cell repertoires in COVID-19. Background on the study: Samples came from the United States, Italy and Spain, spanning acute and convalescent COVID-19. Nucleic acid was either cDNA or gDNA, and it came from T cells, B-cell-depleted T cells, or PBMCs.

Original processing methods: Estimated nucleated cell counts came from reference gene primer amplification. Clones were sequenced by immunoSEQ multiplex PCR, and TCRdb holds only the in-frame ones, with some missing. V and J calls and clone size come straight from that table; D and trimming were deduced from the DNA. The table lists 96,000 or so clones, roughly nine tenths of them singletons. Germline values: CDR1 SGHAT, CDR2 FQNNGV. CDR3 size: 15 residues. Trimming cost V 4 bases and J 9 bases; bases outside gene matches: 6. The clonotype was recovered from a man between 60 and 75 years old with acute or convalescent COVID-19. The chain couples TRBV11-2 to TRBJ2-1; 13 bases match TRBD2. Specimen: peripheral blood. The CDR3 region is CASSSGLAGSGEQFF. Written as DNA, the CDR3 is TGTGCCAGCAGCTCGGGACTAGCGGGATCAGGTGAGCAGTTCTTC. Combining the CDR3 with reference TRBV11-2 and TRBJ2-1 gives the whole variable domain EAGVAQSPRYKIIEKRQSVAFWCNPISGHATLYWYQQILGQGPKLLIQFQNNGVVDDSQLPKDRFSAERLKGVDSTLKIQPAKLEDSAVYLCASSSGLAGSGEQFFGPGTRLTVL.